This TCR beta chain was retrieved from a study of shared clonotypes between healthy human individuals (TCRdb year 2020). Describing the broader study: The cohort comprised a couple of women and a few men aged 18 to 49 years. For each donor, CD4 naive and CD4 memory were each given three plates, CD8 naive was given two plates, and CD8 memory was given one plate. To estimate repertoire size and how much clonotypes are shared between individuals, the study performed deep sequencing of blood TCR repertoires from 4 to 6 healthy adults. To increase sequencing depth and limit assay-specific biases, different laboratories used diverse techniques to prepare libraries and sequence TCR repertoires. Leukapheresis yielded between about 0.85 and 10 billion PBMCs per donor. Here is what the overall study found, with its caveats: Estimated clonotype richness was generally larger for naive than for memory subsets. Across a handful of donors, approximately 4.9% of naive CD4, roughly 3.3% of naive CD8, approximately 2.5% of memory CD4, and over 0.35% of memory CD8 clonotypes were shared. Pairwise subsampling led to the expectation that sequencing depth would affect the degree of clonotype sharing among donors. The genetic and exposure-history diversity represented was limited by the small number of donors. Even with the large sequencing depth, rarefaction of the sorted-subset datasets indicated that sequencing was incomplete. Sampling was restricted to blood, and TCR repertoires in tissues likely differ from the TCR repertoires found in blood. Compared with non-shared clonotypes, clonotypes shared by all four sorted-subset donors had higher generation probabilities.

Worth noting for this clone: The target of this receptor is not known. Per-base qualities were not stored, and no clone one base away is much larger.

Using the deep immunoSEQ assay, multiplex PCR amplified TCR CDR3 regions from genomic DNA. Genomic DNA extracted from each cell subset was distributed evenly over all wells of several immunoSEQ 96-well plates, and each plate served as one replicate. For sorted subsets, each replicate PCR was loaded with roughly 0.2 ug genomic DNA, equivalent to approximately 27,000 T cell genomes. Purified libraries were measured with a Qubit 3.0 fluorometer, size-checked on a Bioanalyzer 2100, and measured again with the KAPA Library Quantification kit. Every immunoSEQ 96-well plate was sequenced on a dedicated single-read 150-cycle Illumina NextSeq 550 flow cell. In the paper's pipeline: Because only junctional sequences without quality scores were contained in the immunoSEQ output, filtering matching that applied to full-length reads could not be performed. To assign V/J genes and CDR3, sequences were annotated against IMGT germline references using PyIR, a Python wrapper for IgBLAST v1.9. Any read was removed if the V/J assignment was weak (E-value above 1e-6), the CDR3 was missing, or the read contained stop codons, out-of-frame junctions, or ambiguous translated residues. V3J clonotypes were defined by identical inferred V gene, J gene, and CDR3 amino acid sequence. To compute the percentage overlap between repertoires, the number of shared unique clonotypes was divided by the size of the smaller repertoire. Repertoire richness was assessed with RTK rarefaction, the Chao1 estimator, and Recon v2.1 estimates of unobserved clonotypes. Generation probabilities were computed with OLGA for all TCRbeta clonotypes obtained by the gDNA method from several donors. TCRdb mirrors the immuneACCESS table, restricted to in-frame sequences. Some clones are absent from its copies; in checked studies, under half trace to an unresolved V gene, and the reason for the others is unknown. D and trimming come from the DNA, and the V and J calls and clone size come from that table. Present in this sample are 450,000 to 700,000 clones, 95% of which were seen just once. The ten top clones hold 0.095% to 0.12% of the sample.

CD8 naive samples consisted of CD45RO-negative cells that were positively selected for CCR7, yielding a CD45RA+CCR7+ population without TemRA cells. Donors were healthy HIV-negative adults with no recently reported acute infections or vaccinations. Only Caucasian adults living in Nashville, Tennessee, USA were represented among the donors. Blood was obtained by leukapheresis, after which PBMCs were separated by Ficoll-Histopaque density gradient centrifugation and cryopreserved in liquid nitrogen vapor phase. Purity and quantity of every magnetically sorted T cell population were checked by analytical flow cytometry. Genomic DNA was isolated from every sorted fraction and measured by UV absorbance on a Nanodrop 2000c. The germline V gene (reference sequence) specifies MNHEY as CDR1 and SMNVEV as CDR2. V has 6 bases trimmed and J has 2 bases trimmed; junction bases matching no gene number 10. Counted from cysteine to phenylalanine, this CDR3 has 17 amino acids. The entry retains the CDR3 DNA only, 51 bases that are in frame from base 1.

The receptor was derived from a woman aged 25 to 39 in good health. Input material: naive CD8+ T cells sorted from blood. Interpreted using the paper, the cell subset or site label stands for: CD45RA+CCR7+. Recombination joined TRBV27 with TRBJ2-3, and TRBD2 aligns with 11 junction nucleotides. This receptor carries the CDR3 CASRYLGTSGFTDTQYF. The nucleotides read TGTGCCAGCAGGTACCTTGGGACTAGCGGTTTCACAGATACGCAGTATTTT.